The rows below give T cell receptor beta chains drawn from one sample of a study of CD8 T cells in ankylosing spondylitis. In TCRdb, the 5' RACE reads were re-called with MiXCR into one record per CDR3 protein. The sample carries 80,000 to 100,000 distinct CDR3 sequences, 7.5% to 9% recorded once. Specimen: blood, either unsorted or a sorted T cell fraction (not recorded which). The receptors were gathered from a male donor with ankylosing spondylitis or in good health (not recorded which). Each CDR3 is given with its conserved first and last residue. The size of a clone is reported for some rows only, either as once, few or many, or as a class for expanded clones.

j_gene | v_gene | abundance | CDR3aa
TRBJ2-7 | TRBV29-1 | many | CSVEGSHEQYF
TRBJ2-3 | TRBV11-3 | many | CASSVGQATDTQYF
TRBJ2-1 | TRBV10-3 | many | CAISESEASRQFF
TRBJ2-7 | TRBV6-1 | many | CASSDDRVAYEQYF
TRBJ2-4 | TRBV27 | many | CASRGTGGKNIQYF
TRBJ1-1 | TRBV29-1 | many | CSVGAGQGSNTEAFF
TRBJ1-4 | TRBV7-9 | few | CASSLDVHEKLFF
TRBJ1-1 | TRBV30 | few | CAWSVGRVKAEAFF
TRBJ2-4 | TRBV12-3/TRBV12-4 | many | CASSLGGSNIQYF
TRBJ2-3 | TRBV5-1 | many | CASSLQGGGTDTQYF
TRBJ2-3 | TRBV3-1 | . | CASSLYVAGGPEDTQYF
TRBJ2-7 | TRBV7-2 | many | CASRFGRQGFYEQYF
TRBJ2-3 | TRBV27 | many | CASSSRDPGTDTQYF
TRBJ2-2 | TRBV12-3/TRBV12-4 | many | CASSFVRGGGELFF
TRBJ2-7 | TRBV18 | . | CASSTSQGPYEQYF
TRBJ1-1 | TRBV5-1 | many | CASSSRTAVNTEAFF
TRBJ2-2 | TRBV21-1 | many | CASKTYRERNTGELFF
TRBJ2-5 | TRBV2 | many | CASSGRGRAETQYF
TRBJ1-3 | TRBV15 | many | CATSGDRSSGNTIYF
TRBJ1-2 | TRBV6-6 | many | CASRLGQDYGYTF
TRBJ2-7 | TRBV5-1 | many | CASSLDRGNEQYF
TRBJ2-5 | TRBV28 | many | CASSQRLGETQYF
TRBJ2-1 | TRBV20-1 | many | CSATWGNSYNEQFF
TRBJ2-1 | TRBV27 | many | CASRWGAANNEQFF
TRBJ1-1 | TRBV4-2 | many | CASSQDGQGYTEAFF
TRBJ2-2 | TRBV2 | many | CASSESIFTSGRAGELFF
TRBJ1-3 | TRBV29-1 | many | CSVEDLLLGKNTIYF
TRBJ2-7 | TRBV3-1 | many | CASSPNSYEQYF
TRBJ2-3 | TRBV5-1 | many | CASRSGLAGEENTQYF
TRBJ2-1 | TRBV6-2/TRBV6-3 | many | CATGRESYNEQFF
TRBJ2-1 | TRBV6-2/TRBV6-3 | many | CASSHLQIYSGGQFF
TRBJ2-2 | TRBV7-9 | few | CASSLTVAGELFF
TRBJ2-7 | TRBV11-1 | few | CASSRSPGQVRSYEQYF
TRBJ2-7 | TRBV5-1 | few | CASSLEEFAGADEQYF